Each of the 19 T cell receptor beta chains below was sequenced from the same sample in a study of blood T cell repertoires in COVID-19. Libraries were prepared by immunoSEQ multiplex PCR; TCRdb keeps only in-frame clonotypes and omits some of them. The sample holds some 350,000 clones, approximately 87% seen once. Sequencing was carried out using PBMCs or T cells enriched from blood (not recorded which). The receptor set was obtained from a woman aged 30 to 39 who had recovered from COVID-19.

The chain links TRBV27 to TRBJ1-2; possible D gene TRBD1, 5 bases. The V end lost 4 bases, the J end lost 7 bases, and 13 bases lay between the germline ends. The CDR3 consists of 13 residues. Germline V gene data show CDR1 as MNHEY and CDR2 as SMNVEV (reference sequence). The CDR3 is CASSSSPRAGYTF. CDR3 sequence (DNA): TGTGCCAGCAGTTCCAGCCCCAGGGCTGGCTACACCTTC.

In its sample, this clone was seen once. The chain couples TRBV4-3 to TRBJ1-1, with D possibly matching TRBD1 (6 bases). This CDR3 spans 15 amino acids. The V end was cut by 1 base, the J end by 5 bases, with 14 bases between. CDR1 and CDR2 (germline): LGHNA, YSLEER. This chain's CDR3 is CASSQAPRGKTEAFF. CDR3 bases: TGCGCCAGCAGCCAAGCACCCAGGGGCAAGACTGAAGCTTTCTTT.

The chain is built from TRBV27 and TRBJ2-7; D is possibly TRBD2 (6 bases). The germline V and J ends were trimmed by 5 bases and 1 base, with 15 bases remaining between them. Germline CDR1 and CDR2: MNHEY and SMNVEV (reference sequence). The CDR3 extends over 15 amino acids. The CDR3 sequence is CASSTAGTSSYEQYF. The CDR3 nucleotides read TGTGCCAGCAGTACAGCCGGGACTTCTTCCTACGAGCAGTACTTC.

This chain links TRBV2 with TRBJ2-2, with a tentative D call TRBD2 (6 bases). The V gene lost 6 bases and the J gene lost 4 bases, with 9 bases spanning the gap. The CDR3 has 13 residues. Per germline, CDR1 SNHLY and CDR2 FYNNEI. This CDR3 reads CASRRGATGELFF. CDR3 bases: TGTGCCAGCAGGCGGGGAGCCACCGGGGAGCTGTTTTTT.

In DNA, the CDR3 is TGTGCCAGCCGGACAGGGGGGATCACTGAAGCTTTCTTT. Translating gives CASRTGGITEAFF. The V and J genes are TRBV27 and TRBJ1-1; 10 bases line up with TRBD1. CDR3 length: 13 amino acids. The germline gives CDR1 MNHEY, CDR2 SMNVEV (reference sequence). V trimming: 8 bases; J trimming: 4 bases; junction bases outside the gene matches: 4.

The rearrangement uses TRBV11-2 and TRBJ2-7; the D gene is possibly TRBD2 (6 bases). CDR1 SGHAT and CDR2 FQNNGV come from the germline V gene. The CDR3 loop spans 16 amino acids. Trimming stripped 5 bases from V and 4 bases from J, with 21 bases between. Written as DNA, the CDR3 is TGTGCCAGCAGCCCCCCCGGGACTCCATTATCATACGAGCAGTACTTC. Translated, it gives CASSPPGTPLSYEQYF.

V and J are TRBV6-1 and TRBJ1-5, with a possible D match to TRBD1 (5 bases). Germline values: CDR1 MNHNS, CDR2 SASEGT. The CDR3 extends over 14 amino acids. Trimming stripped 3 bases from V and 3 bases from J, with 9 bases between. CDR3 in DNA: TGTGCCAGCAGTGATAGGGGCTCCAATCAGCCCCAGCATTTT. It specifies CASSDRGSNQPQHF.

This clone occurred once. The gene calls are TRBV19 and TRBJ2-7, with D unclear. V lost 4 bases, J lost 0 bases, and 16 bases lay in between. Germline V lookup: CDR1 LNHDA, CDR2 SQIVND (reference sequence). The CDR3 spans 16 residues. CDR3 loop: CASSTLPTVSSYEQYF. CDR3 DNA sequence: TGTGCCAGTAGTACCCTTCCTACGGTAAGCTCCTACGAGCAGTACTTC.

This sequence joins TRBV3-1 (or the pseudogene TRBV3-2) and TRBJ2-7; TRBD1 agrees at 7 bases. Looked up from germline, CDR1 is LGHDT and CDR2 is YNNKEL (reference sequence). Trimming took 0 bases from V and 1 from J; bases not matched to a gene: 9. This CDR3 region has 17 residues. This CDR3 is CASSQDPTGVSSYEQYF. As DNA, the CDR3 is TGTGCCAGCAGCCAAGACCCAACAGGGGTATCTTCCTACGAGCAGTACTTC.

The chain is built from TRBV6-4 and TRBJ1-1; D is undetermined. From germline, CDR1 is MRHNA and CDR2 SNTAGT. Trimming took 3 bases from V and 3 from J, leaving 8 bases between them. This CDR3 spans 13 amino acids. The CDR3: CASSDQAHTEAFF. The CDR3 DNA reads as TGTGCCAGCAGTGATCAGGCCCACACTGAAGCTTTCTTT.

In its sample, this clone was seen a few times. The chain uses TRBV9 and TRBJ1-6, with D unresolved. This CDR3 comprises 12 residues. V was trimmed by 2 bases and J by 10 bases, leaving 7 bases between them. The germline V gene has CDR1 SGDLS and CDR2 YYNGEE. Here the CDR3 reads CASSVPGSPLHF. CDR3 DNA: TGTGCCAGCAGCGTCCCGGGGTCACCCCTCCACTTT.

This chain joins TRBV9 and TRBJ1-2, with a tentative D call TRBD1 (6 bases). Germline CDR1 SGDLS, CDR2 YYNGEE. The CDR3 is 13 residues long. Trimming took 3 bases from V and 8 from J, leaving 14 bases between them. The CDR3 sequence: CASSAWGHTGYTF. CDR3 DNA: TGTGCCAGCAGCGCGTGGGGACATACAGGCTACACCTTC.

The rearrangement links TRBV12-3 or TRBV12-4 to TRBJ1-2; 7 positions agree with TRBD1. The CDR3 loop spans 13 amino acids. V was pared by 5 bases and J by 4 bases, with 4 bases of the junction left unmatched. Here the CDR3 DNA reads TGTGCCAGCAGTAGAGACAGGGTCTATGGCTACACCTTC. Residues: CASSRDRVYGYTF.

The CDR3 DNA reads as TGTGCCAGCGTCAGGGTCCAAGAGACCCAGTACTTC. This codes for CASVRVQETQYF. The V and J genes are TRBV2 and TRBJ2-5; D might be TRBD1 (5 bases). Trimming took 8 bases from V and 1 from J, leaving 8 bases between them. Per the germline V gene, CDR1 is SNHLY and CDR2 is FYNNEI. There are 12 residues in the CDR3.

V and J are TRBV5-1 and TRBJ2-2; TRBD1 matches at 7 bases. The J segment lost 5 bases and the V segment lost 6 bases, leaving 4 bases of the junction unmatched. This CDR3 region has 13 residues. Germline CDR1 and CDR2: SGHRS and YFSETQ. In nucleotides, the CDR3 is TGCGCCAGCACCGAGACAGGGACCGGGGAGCTGTTTTTT. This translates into CASTETGTGELFF.

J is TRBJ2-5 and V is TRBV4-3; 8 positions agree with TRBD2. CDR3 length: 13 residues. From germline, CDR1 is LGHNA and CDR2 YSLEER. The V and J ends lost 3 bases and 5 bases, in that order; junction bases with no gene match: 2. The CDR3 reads CASSQGLVETQYF. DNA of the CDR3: TGCGCCAGCAGCCAGGGACTAGTGGAGACCCAGTACTTC.

The CDR3 sequence: CASSPKGPSGGQETQYF. The CDR3 DNA is TGTGCCAGCAGTCCTAAGGGACCTAGCGGGGGGCAAGAGACCCAGTACTTC. V gene TRBV5-4 combines with J gene TRBJ2-5; 11 bases match TRBD2. Germline V gene sequence: CDR1 SGHNT, CDR2 YYREEE (reference sequence). V shed 5 bases and J 2 bases; nucleotides not matched to a gene: 11. The CDR3 length is 17 residues.

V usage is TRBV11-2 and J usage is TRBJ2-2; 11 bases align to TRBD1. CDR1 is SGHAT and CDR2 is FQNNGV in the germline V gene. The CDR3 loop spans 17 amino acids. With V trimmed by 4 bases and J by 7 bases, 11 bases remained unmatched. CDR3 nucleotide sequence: TGTGCCAGCAGCTCCTGGGACAGGGGGGTAAAACGCGGGGAGCTGTTTTTT. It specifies CASSSWDRGVKRGELFF.

This chain's CDR3 is CSASLQENTEAFF. The DNA of the CDR3 is TGCAGTGCTAGTTTGCAGGAGAACACTGAAGCTTTCTTT. V and J are TRBV20-1 and TRBJ1-1; D call uncertain. The CDR3 has 13 amino acids. Trimming shortened V by 3 bases and J by 1 base, and 9 bases separated the two germline ends. Germline V gene data show CDR1 as DFQATT and CDR2 as SNEGSKA (reference sequence).